This T cell receptor beta chain comes out of a study of shared clonotypes between healthy human individuals. Whole-study context: Those who served as donors were two women and a few men between the ages of 18 and 49.

This CDR3 region has 17 residues. Germline V gene lookup returns CDR1 KGHSH and CDR2 LQKENI. J gave up 5 bases and V 4 bases, and 11 bases lay outside the gene matches. Once extracted for a subset, genomic DNA was divided evenly among several immunoSEQ plates. Clones were sequenced by immunoSEQ multiplex PCR, and TCRdb holds only the in-frame ones, with some missing. Of around 1.9 million clones detected, roughly 91% appear once; the ten largest clones hold roughly 1.7%. Naive CD8 cells lacked CD45RO, underwent positive selection for CCR7 and left out terminally differentiated effector memory CD45RA+ cells.

This clonotype was sampled from a man younger than 35 in good health. Some clones in this sample may be carry-over from other donors' samples. Sequenced: naive CD8+ T cells from PBMCs. This chain joins TRBV18 and TRBJ2-7; 13 bases are shared with TRBD2. This chain's CDR3 is CASSLNGLAGESDEQYF. The CDR3 DNA sequence: TGTGCCAGCTCACTAAACGGACTAGCGGGAGAGTCTGACGAGCAGTACTTC.